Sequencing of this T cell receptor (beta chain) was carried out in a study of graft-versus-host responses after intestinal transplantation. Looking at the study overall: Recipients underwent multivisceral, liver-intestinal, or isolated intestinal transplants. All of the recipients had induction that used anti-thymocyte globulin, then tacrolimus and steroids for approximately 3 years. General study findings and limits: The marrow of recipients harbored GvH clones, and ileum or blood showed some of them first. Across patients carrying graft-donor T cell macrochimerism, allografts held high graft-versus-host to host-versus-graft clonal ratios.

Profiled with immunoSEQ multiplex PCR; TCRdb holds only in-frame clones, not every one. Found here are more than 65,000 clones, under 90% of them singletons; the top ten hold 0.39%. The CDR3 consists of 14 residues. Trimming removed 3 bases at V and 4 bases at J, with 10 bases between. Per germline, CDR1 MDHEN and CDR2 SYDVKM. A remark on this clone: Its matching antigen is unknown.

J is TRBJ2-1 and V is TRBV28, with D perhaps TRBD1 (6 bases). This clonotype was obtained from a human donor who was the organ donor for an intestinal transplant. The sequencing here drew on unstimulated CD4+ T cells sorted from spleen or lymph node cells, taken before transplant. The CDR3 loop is CASSFDRHYNEQFF. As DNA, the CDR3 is TGTGCCAGCAGTTTTGACAGGCATTACAATGAGCAGTTCTTC. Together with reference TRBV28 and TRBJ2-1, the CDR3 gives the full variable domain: DVKVTQSSRYLVKRTGEKVFLECVQDMDHENMFWYRQDPGLGLRLIYFSYDVKMKEKGDIPEGYSVSREKKERFSLILESASTNQTSMYLCASSFDRHYNEQFFGPGTRLTVL.